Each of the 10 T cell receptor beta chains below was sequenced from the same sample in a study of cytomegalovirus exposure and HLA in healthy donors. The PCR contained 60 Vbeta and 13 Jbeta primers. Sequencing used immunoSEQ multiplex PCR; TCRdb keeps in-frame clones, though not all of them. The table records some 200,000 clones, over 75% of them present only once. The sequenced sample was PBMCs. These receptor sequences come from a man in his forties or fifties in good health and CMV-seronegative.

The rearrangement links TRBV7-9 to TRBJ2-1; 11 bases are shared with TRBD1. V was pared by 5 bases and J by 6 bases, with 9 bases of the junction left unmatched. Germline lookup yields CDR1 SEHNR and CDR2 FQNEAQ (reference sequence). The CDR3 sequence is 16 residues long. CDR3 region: CASSIGTGGLSNEQFF. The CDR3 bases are TGTGCCAGCAGCATCGGGACAGGGGGATTGAGCAATGAGCAGTTCTTC.

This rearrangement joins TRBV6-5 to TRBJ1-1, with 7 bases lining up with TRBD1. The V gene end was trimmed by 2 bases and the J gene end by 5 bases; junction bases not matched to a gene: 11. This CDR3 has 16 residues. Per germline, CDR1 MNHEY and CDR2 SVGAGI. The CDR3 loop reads CASSYPRRNRGTEAFF. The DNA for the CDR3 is TGTGCCAGCAGTTACCCCCGTAGGAACAGGGGAACTGAAGCTTTCTTT.

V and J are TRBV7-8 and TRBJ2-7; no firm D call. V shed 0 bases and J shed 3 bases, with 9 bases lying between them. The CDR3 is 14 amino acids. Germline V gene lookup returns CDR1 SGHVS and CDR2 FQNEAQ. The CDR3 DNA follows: TGTGCCAGCAGCTTAGCAGAATCAGGCTACGAGCAGTACTTC. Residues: CASSLAESGYEQYF.

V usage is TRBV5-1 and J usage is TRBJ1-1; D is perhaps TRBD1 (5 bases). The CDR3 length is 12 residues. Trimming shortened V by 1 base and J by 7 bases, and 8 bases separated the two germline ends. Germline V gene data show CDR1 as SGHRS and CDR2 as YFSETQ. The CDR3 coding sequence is TGCGCCAGCAGCTTGCCAGGGAATGAAGCTTTCTTT. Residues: CASSLPGNEAFF.

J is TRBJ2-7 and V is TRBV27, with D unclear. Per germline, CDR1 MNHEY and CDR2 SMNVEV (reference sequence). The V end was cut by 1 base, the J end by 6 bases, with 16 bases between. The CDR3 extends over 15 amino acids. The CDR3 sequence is CASSLYGGIEGEQYF. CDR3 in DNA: TGTGCCAGCAGTTTATATGGCGGTATAGAAGGCGAGCAGTACTTC.

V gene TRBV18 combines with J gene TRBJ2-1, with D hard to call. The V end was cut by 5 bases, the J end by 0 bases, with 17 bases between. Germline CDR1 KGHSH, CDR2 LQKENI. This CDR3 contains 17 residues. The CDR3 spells CASSITAVQSSYNEQFF. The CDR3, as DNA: TGTGCCAGCTCAATAACGGCGGTCCAAAGCTCCTACAATGAGCAGTTCTTC.

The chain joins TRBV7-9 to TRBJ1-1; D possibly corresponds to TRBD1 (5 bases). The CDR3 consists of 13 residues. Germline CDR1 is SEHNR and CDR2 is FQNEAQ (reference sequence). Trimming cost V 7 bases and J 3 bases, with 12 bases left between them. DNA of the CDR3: TGTGCCAGCACCAAGGGGTTGGACACTGAAGCTTTCTTT. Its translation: CASTKGLDTEAFF.

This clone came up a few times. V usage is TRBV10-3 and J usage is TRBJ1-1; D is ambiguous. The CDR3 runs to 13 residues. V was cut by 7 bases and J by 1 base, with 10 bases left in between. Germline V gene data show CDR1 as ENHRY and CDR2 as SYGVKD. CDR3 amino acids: CAINQDPNTEAFF. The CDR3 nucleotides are TGTGCCATCAATCAGGATCCGAACACTGAAGCTTTCTTT.

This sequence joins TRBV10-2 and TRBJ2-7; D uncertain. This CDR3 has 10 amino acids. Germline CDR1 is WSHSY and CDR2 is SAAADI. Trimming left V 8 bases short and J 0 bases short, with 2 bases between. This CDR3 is CASYSYEQYF. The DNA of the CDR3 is TGCGCCAGCTACTCCTACGAGCAGTACTTC.

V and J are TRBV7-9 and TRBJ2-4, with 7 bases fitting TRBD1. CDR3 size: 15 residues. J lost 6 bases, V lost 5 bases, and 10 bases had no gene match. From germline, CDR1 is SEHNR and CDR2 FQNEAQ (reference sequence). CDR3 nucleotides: TGTGCCAGCAGCCGCCAAGGTGGGGACAGAAACATTCAGTACTTC. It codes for CASSRQGGDRNIQYF.